These 32 T cell receptor beta chains were sequenced from one sample in a study of T cells expressing NK-cell markers. TCRdb derives one entry per CDR3 protein from the 5' RACE reads, leaving out DNA. The table lists some 190,000 distinct CDR3 sequences. Sequences were obtained from blood T cells: a sorted CD56 or NKG2C T cell subset, CD4+ or CD8+ T cells, or bulk PBMC T cells (not recorded which). Receptor source: a man aged 18-70 years in good health.

This sequence joins TRBV4-1 and TRBJ2-3; TCRdb gives TRBD1 as the D gene, but with no DNA this cannot be confirmed. This CDR3 is built from 17 residues. Germline CDR1 MGHRA, CDR2 YSYEKL. The CDR3 reads CASSQDVGAGNLSPLYF.

This rearrangement joins TRBV9 to TRBJ2-5; the D gene TCRdb calls, TRBD2, cannot be checked with no DNA. The CDR3 is 15 residues long. Germline V gene lookup returns CDR1 SGDLS and CDR2 YYNGEE. This CDR3 is CASSPGVAGQETQYF. Full variable domain (rest looked up from reference TRBV9 and TRBJ2-5): DSGVTQTPKHLITATGQRVTLRCSPRSGDLSVYWYQQSLDQGLQFLIQYYNGEERAKGNILERFSAQQFPDLHSELNLSSLELGDSALYFCASSPGVAGQETQYFGPGTRLLVL.

The chain links TRBV6-1 to TRBJ2-2; the D call of TRBD1 rests on TCRdb alone, since no DNA is present to check it. Germline V gene sequence: CDR1 MNHNS, CDR2 SASEGT. CDR3 length: 17 amino acids. CDR3 sequence reads: CASSEQGVRKNTGELFF.

The chain is built from TRBV9 and TRBJ2-7; TCRdb's assignment of TRBD2 cannot be checked, as there is no DNA. The germline CDR1 and CDR2 sequences are SGDLS and YYNGEE. The CDR3 runs to 15 residues. The CDR3: CASSPGGSMSYEQYF. Full variable domain (missing parts from reference TRBV9 and TRBJ2-7): DSGVTQTPKHLITATGQRVTLRCSPRSGDLSVYWYQQSLDQGLQFLIQYYNGEERAKGNILERFSAQQFPDLHSELNLSSLELGDSALYFCASSPGGSMSYEQYFGPGTRLTVT.

The chain joins TRBV30 to TRBJ2-3. The germline V gene has CDR1 GTSNPN and CDR2 SVGIG (reference sequence). The CDR3 is 13 amino acids. The CDR3 loop is CAWSVLVSDTQYF.

This chain joins TRBV4-1 and TRBJ1-1. The CDR3 is 14 residues long. The germline gives CDR1 MGHRA, CDR2 YSYEKL. CDR3 protein: CASSQELGDTEAFF.

V usage is TRBV9 and J usage is TRBJ2-7. CDR3 length equals 14 residues. Germline CDR1 and CDR2: SGDLS and YYNGEE. CDR3 amino acids: CASSVGSSSYEQYF.

The chain couples TRBV12-3 or TRBV12-4 to TRBJ1-1. This CDR3 region has 13 residues. CDR3 amino acids: CASSLGEATEAFF.

The genes are TRBV6-5 and TRBJ2-7. CDR1 is MNHEY and CDR2 is SVGAGI in the germline V gene. The CDR3 sequence is 15 residues long. CDR3 residues: CASSYGLFQPYEQYF.

The gene calls are TRBV4-2 and TRBJ2-2; the D call from TCRdb, TRBD1, cannot be confirmed without DNA. The CDR3 length is 14 residues. Looked up from germline, CDR1 is LGHNA and CDR2 is YNFKEQ. This CDR3 reads CASSHTGPPGELFF.

The V call is TRBV6-5, the J call TRBJ1-1. This CDR3 has 13 amino acids. Germline lookup yields CDR1 MNHEY and CDR2 SVGAGI. The CDR3 loop reads CASSYDDNTEAFF.

V usage is TRBV27 and J usage is TRBJ1-6; the TCRdb call, TRBD1, lacks DNA for checking. In germline, CDR1 is MNHEY, CDR2 SMNVEV (reference sequence). The CDR3 consists of 14 residues. The CDR3 protein is CASSERDRHYSLHF.

The gene calls are TRBV7-3 and TRBJ2-1; the D gene TCRdb calls, TRBD1, cannot be checked with no DNA. The CDR3 runs 17 residues. CDR1 SGHTA and CDR2 FQGTGA come from the germline V gene. CDR3 in amino acids: CASSLFSGTGAYNEQFF.

The rearrangement uses TRBV11-2 and TRBJ2-1; TCRdb outputs TRBD2, but without DNA this stays unchecked. The germline V gene encodes CDR1 SGHAT and CDR2 FQNNGV. The CDR3 runs to 13 residues. The CDR3 reads CASSLVGGEGQFF.

The chain uses TRBV18 and TRBJ2-3. The length of the CDR3 is 16 residues. The germline CDR1 and CDR2 sequences are KGHSH and LQKENI. CDR3 loop: CASLTTVGSSTDTQYF. Together with reference TRBV18 and TRBJ2-3, the CDR3 gives the full variable domain: NAGVMQNPRHLVRRRGQEARLRCSPMKGHSHVYWYRQLPEEGLKFMVYLQKENIIDESGMPKERFSAEFPKEGPSILRIQQVVRGDSAAYFCASLTTVGSSTDTQYFGPGTRLTVL.

V is TRBV29-1 and J is TRBJ2-5; TCRdb lists TRBD1, though no DNA is available to test this call. Per germline, CDR1 SQVTM and CDR2 ANQGSEA. This CDR3 comprises 15 residues. This CDR3 reads CSVEKERPGRETQYF.

The genes are TRBV7-9 and TRBJ1-5; TCRdb lists TRBD1, though no DNA is available to test this call. This CDR3 has 15 amino acids. Looked up from germline, CDR1 is SEHNR and CDR2 is FQNEAQ (reference sequence). This chain's CDR3 is CASSADTGFYQPQHF.

This chain links TRBV9 with TRBJ1-4; as DNA is missing, the TRBD1 call by TCRdb cannot be tested. The CDR3 covers 15 residues. The germline gives CDR1 SGDLS, CDR2 YYNGEE. This chain's CDR3 is CASTPGDRAHEKLFF.

The V gene is TRBV5-1, the J gene TRBJ2-1; as DNA is missing, the TRBD2 call by TCRdb cannot be tested. The CDR3 spans 14 residues. CDR1 and CDR2 (germline): SGHRS, YFSETQ. CDR3 residues: CASSLGTMSYEQFF.

V gene TRBV28 combines with J gene TRBJ1-2; no DNA is available, so the TRBD1 call from TCRdb remains unchecked. Germline CDR1 is MDHEN and CDR2 is SYDVKM. The CDR3 length is 15 residues. Here the CDR3 reads CASSPRTGSYYGYTF.

The chain couples TRBV28 to TRBJ1-2. In germline, CDR1 is MDHEN, CDR2 SYDVKM. This CDR3 comprises 13 residues. CDR3 in amino acids: CASSEASNYGYTF.

The V and J genes are TRBV4-1 and TRBJ2-7; lacking DNA, the TRBD1 call made by TCRdb goes unchecked. The CDR3 contains 16 residues. CDR1 MGHRA and CDR2 YSYEKL come from the germline V gene. The chain's CDR3 is CASSQDRGQGSYEQYF.

The rearrangement joins TRBV5-1 to TRBJ2-2; TCRdb reports TRBD2, a call that lacks DNA to check it against. The CDR3 totals 16 residues. The V gene's germline CDR1 is SGHRS and CDR2 YFSETQ. The CDR3 loop is CASSWEPLRRAGELFF.

The chain has TRBV15 and TRBJ2-7; TCRdb proposes TRBD1, but this gene call is untestable without DNA. Germline CDR1 and CDR2: LNHNV and YYDKDF (reference sequence). The CDR3 is 15 residues long. This chain's CDR3 is CATSGGQGPSYEQYF.

J is TRBJ2-3 and V is TRBV20-1; TCRdb's D call, TRBD1, is unchecked because there is no DNA. The CDR3 loop spans 16 amino acids. Germline V lookup: CDR1 DFQATT, CDR2 SNEGSKA (reference sequence). This CDR3 is CSARDLWGASTDTQYF.

V usage is TRBV29-1 and J usage is TRBJ1-2; lacking DNA, the TRBD1 call made by TCRdb goes unchecked. Germline V gene lookup returns CDR1 SQVTM and CDR2 ANQGSEA. This CDR3 is built from 13 residues. CDR3: CSVDTGIDYGYTF.

The chain recombines TRBV25-1 with TRBJ2-7; the D gene TCRdb calls, TRBD1, cannot be checked with no DNA. The CDR3 extends over 15 amino acids. Germline assignment: CDR1 MGHDK and CDR2 SYGVNS. The CDR3 is CASSGSRGTSYEQYF.

The chain uses TRBV11-3 and TRBJ2-1; TCRdb reports TRBD2, a call that lacks DNA to check it against. The CDR3 has 17 amino acids. The V gene's germline CDR1 is SGHNT and CDR2 YENEEA. The CDR3 reads CASSLSGLAGGRIEQFF.

The chain recombines TRBV28 with TRBJ2-1; TCRdb designates TRBD1, a call that cannot be tested without DNA. This CDR3 comprises 14 residues. CDR1 MDHEN and CDR2 SYDVKM come from the germline V gene. The CDR3 sequence: CASSFYRAGGEQFF. Complete variable domain (other parts from reference TRBV28 and TRBJ2-1): DVKVTQSSRYLVKRTGEKVFLECVQDMDHENMFWYRQDPGLGLRLIYFSYDVKMKEKGDIPEGYSVSREKKERFSLILESASTNQTSMYLCASSFYRAGGEQFFGPGTRLTVL.

The V gene is TRBV5-6, the J gene TRBJ1-2; TCRdb reports TRBD1, a call that lacks DNA to check it against. This CDR3 contains 12 residues. Germline CDR1 reads SGHDT; CDR2 reads YYEEEE. The CDR3 loop is CASSYGTAGYTF.

The CDR3 loop reads CASSSPTVRGETQYF. The chain combines TRBV6-1 with TRBJ2-5; TCRdb outputs TRBD1, but without DNA this stays unchecked. CDR1 and CDR2 (germline): MNHNS, SASEGT. The CDR3 has 15 residues.

This chain joins TRBV12-3 or TRBV12-4 and TRBJ2-5; TCRdb picks TRBD2, but there is no DNA to check that call. This CDR3 contains 15 residues. CDR3 in amino acids: CASTGLAGLQETQYF.